This T cell receptor beta chain is from a study of control samples from healthy donors and cancer patients. The protocol was immunoSEQ multiplex PCR, while the TCRdb copy is restricted to in-frame clones and leaves out a portion. The table lists about 49,000 clones, approximately 83% of them singletons. V dropped 6 bases and J dropped 8; count of bases not matched to a gene: 4. The CDR3 loop spans 13 amino acids. Sequencing was done on a sample of PBMCs. The gene calls are TRBV12-3 or TRBV12-4 and TRBJ2-1, with 10 bases identical to TRBD1. This TCR was recovered from a woman aged 50 to 60 with lung cancer. The CDR3 bases are TGTGCCAGCAGCCGGACAGGGGGTGATGAGCAGTTCTTC. It encodes CASSRTGGDEQFF.